This entry is about one TCR beta chain. Antigen: not known. These data come from a study of cytomegalovirus exposure and HLA in healthy donors. Findings and limits, study-wide: Previously analyzed data showed that most TCR beta V segments were productive at a frequency of about 87% or about 30%. HLA alleles showed associations with fewer than 20,000 TCR beta sequences in a later analysis, at a 0.05 false discovery rate.

The donors were healthy bone marrow donors. The PCR employed 60 Vbeta primers together with 13 Jbeta primers. TCRdb's table, derived via immunoSEQ multiplex PCR, lists solely in-frame clones and lacks some. The table gives 150,000 to 200,000 clones; the top ten clones make up approximately 6.9% of it. Trimming removed 10 bases from V and 5 bases from J; junction bases left unmatched: 6. From germline, CDR1 is SNHLY and CDR2 FYNNEI. This CDR3 contains 13 residues. This clonotype was sampled from a young man in good health and CMV-seronegative. Source material: PBMCs. The genes are TRBV2 and TRBJ2-3; TRBD2 agrees at 10 bases. DNA for the CDR3: TGTGCCACCGTAGCGGGAGGCCGAGATACGCAGTATTTT. Translation gives CATVAGGRDTQYF.